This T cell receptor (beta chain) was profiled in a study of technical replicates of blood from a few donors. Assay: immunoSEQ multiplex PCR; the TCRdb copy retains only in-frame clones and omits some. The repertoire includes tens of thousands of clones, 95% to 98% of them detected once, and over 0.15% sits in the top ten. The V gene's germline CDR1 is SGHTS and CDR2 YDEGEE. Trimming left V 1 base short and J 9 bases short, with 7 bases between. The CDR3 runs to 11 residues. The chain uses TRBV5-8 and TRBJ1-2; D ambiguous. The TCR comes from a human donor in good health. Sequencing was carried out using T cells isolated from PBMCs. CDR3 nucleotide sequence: TGTGCCAGCAGCTTGCGGGTCAGCTACACCTTC. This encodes CASSLRVSYTF. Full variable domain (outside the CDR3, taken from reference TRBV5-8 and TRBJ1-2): EAGVTQSPTHLIKTRGQQATLRCSPISGHTSVYWYQQALGLGLQFLLWYDEGEERNRGNFPPRFSGRQFPNYSSELNVNALELEDSALYLCASSLRVSYTFGSGTRLTVV.